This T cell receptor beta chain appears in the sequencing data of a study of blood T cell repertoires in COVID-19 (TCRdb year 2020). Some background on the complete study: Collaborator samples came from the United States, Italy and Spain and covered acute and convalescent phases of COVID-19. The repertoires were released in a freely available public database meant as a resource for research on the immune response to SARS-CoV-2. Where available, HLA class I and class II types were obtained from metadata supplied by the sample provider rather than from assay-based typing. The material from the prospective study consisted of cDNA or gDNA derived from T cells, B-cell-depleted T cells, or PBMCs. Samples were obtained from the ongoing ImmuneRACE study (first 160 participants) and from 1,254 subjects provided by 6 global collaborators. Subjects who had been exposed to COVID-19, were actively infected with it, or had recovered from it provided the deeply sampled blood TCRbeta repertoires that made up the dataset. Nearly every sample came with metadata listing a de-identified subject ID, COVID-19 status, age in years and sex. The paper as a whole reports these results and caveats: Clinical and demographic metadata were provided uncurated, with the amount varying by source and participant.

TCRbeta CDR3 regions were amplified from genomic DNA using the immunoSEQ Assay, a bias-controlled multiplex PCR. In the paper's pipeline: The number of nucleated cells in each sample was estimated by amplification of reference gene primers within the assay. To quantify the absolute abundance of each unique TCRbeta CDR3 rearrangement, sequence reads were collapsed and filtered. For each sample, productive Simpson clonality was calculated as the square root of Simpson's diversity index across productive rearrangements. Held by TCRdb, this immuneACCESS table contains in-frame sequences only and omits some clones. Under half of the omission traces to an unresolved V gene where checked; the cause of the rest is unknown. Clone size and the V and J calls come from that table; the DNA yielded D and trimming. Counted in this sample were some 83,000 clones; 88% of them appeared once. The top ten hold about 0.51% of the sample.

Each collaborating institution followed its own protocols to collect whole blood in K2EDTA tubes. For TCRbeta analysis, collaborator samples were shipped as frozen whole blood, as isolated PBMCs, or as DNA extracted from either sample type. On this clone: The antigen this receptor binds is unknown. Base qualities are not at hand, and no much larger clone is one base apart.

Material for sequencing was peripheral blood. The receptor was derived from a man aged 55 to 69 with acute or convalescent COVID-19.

CDR3 reads: CASRLSGTGYSPLHF. The nucleotides are TGTGCCAGTAGACTATCCGGGACAGGTTATTCACCCCTCCACTTT. The chain joins TRBV19 to TRBJ1-6; 8 junctional bases match TRBD1. Germline trimming: 6 bases from V, 8 bases from J; junction bases outside gene matches: 9. The germline V gene (reference sequence) yields LNHDA for CDR1 and SQIVND for CDR2. Including the terminal cysteine and phenylalanine, the CDR3 comprises 15 residues. Left in the record is the CDR3 DNA by itself, 45 bases read in frame from the first base.